This entry is about one TCR beta chain. Its antigen remains unknown. Primers: 60 Vbeta forward and 13 Jbeta reverse. The data were produced by immunoSEQ multiplex PCR, yet TCRdb's version contains in-frame clones alone and is incomplete. The sample lists some 120,000 clones; approximately 81% were seen once. The sample is drawn from a study of cytomegalovirus exposure and HLA in healthy donors. Study-wide results and caveats: Among CMV-associated TCR beta chains, most appeared HLA-restricted in a later analysis. Prior analysis indicated that the majority of TCR beta V segments exhibited productivity approximately 90% or approximately 30% of the time. According to the study, roughly 160 TCR beta chains were cytomegalovirus-associated.

The sequenced sample was PBMCs. This clonotype originated in a man aged 25-40 years in good health and CMV-seropositive.

The CDR3 DNA reads as TGTGCCACCAGCAGAGATGGAGCGGAGTACCAAGAGACCCAGTACTTC. As protein: CATSRDGAEYQETQYF. The rearrangement uses TRBV15 and TRBJ2-5, with TRBD2 as a possible D gene (5 bases). This CDR3 is 16 amino acids long. CDR1 and CDR2 from the germline V gene are LNHNV and YYDKDF (reference sequence). Trimming cost V 0 bases and J 0 bases, with 11 bases left between them.